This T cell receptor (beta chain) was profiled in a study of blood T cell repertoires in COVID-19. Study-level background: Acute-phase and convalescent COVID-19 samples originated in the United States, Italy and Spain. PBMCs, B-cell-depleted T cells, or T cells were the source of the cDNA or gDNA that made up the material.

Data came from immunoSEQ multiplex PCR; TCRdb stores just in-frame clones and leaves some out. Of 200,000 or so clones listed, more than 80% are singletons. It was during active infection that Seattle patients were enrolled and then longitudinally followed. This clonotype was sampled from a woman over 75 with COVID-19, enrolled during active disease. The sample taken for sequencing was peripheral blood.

The chain's CDR3 is CASSGGSGEKLFF. The CDR3 DNA reads as TGCGCCAGCAGTGGGGGCTCCGGGGAAAAACTGTTTTTT. This sequence joins TRBV5-1 and TRBJ1-4, with a weak D call TRBD1 (6 bases). Per the germline V gene, CDR1 is SGHRS and CDR2 is YFSETQ. V lost 5 bases to trimming and J lost 8 bases, with 13 bases between them. The CDR3 runs to 13 residues.